This is a list of T cell receptor beta chains from one sample in a study of OX40 agonist ivuxolimab in advanced cancers. Profiled with immunoSEQ multiplex PCR; TCRdb holds only in-frame clones, not every one. Of about 92,000 clones listed, about nine tenths are singletons. This specimen was CD4+ or CD8+ T cells sorted from blood, taken in a trial of the OX40 agonist ivuxolimab. All receptors derive from an adult with an advanced solid tumor such as melanoma, head and neck, liver or kidney cancer. Both conserved end residues are part of each CDR3. The order of the fields is CDR3 DNA, CDR3 protein, J gene, D gene, clone size, V gene. The D gene is left open where the match is weak. The size field is filled for only some rows; it gives once, few, many or a size class.

TGCGCCAGCAGCCCCCGTTTGACTAGCGCTAGCACAGATACGCAGTATTTT,CASSPRLTSASTDTQYF,TRBJ2-3,TRBD2,NA,TRBV4-3
TGTGCCAGCAGCCTGGGAGAGACCCAGTACTTC,CASSLGETQYF,TRBJ2-5,NA,NA,TRBV2
TGCGCCAGCACCAACGCACGGGGGGGTAGCACAGATACGCAGTATTTT,CASTNARGGSTDTQYF,TRBJ2-3,TRBD2,NA,TRBV5-1
TGTGCCAGCAGGGCAGACTATAATCAGCCCCAGCATTTT,CASRADYNQPQHF,TRBJ1-5,NA,NA,TRBV2
TGTGCCAGCAGCCAAAGGACAGCTGCTGAAGCTTTCTTT,CASSQRTAAEAFF,TRBJ1-1,NA,NA,TRBV11-2
TGTGCCAGCAGTGCCTGGGGACAGGGTACCCACGAGCAGTACTTC,CASSAWGQGTHEQYF,TRBJ2-7,TRBD1,NA,TRBV11-1
TGCGCCAGTAGACGACTAGCGGGAGGGCCGGGGAATGAGCAGTTCTTC,CASRRLAGGPGNEQFF,TRBJ2-1,TRBD2,NA,TRBV10-2
TGCAGTGCTTCAAAGTCTTACGAGCAGTACTTC,CSASKSYEQYF,TRBJ2-7,NA,NA,TRBV20-1
TGTGCCAGCAGCAAAACCCTCTCTGGGGCCAACGTCCTGACTTTC,CASSKTLSGANVLTF,TRBJ2-6,NA,NA,TRBV6-6
TGTGCCAGCACCAGGGAGGGCCTTTCGGCGCAGTATTTT,CASTREGLSAQYF,TRBJ2-3,TRBD2,once,TRBV6-5
TGTGCCAGCAGTTTAAGAGAGATCACAGATACGCAGTATTTT,CASSLREITDTQYF,TRBJ2-3,NA,once,TRBV27
TGTGCCAGCAGCTTATCCTCGGGCACAGGGAGGGCGCAGTACTTC,CASSLSSGTGRAQYF,TRBJ2-7,NA,NA,TRBV7-2
TGTGCCAGTAGCGACCACGGACCCTCCCAGCAGTACTTC,CASSDHGPSQQYF,TRBJ2-7,NA,NA,TRBV19
TGTGCCTGGAGATTGACAGGGTCGAGGACAGATACGCAGTATTTT,CAWRLTGSRTDTQYF,TRBJ2-3,TRBD1,once,TRBV30
TGTGCCAGCTCACTCAACCGAGGACTAGCCTTCTTC,CASSLNRGLAFF,TRBJ2-1,TRBD2,NA,TRBV18
TGTGCCAGCAGTTCCGGCCGGTCGGGCGGCTACACCTTC,CASSSGRSGGYTF,TRBJ1-2,NA,once,TRBV28
TGCGCCAGCAGCTTGGGGGGCCAGTCGTGGTCCGGGGGCACTGAGCAGTTCTTC,CASSLGGQSWSGGTEQFF,TRBJ2-1,NA,NA,TRBV5-1
TGTGCCAGCAGTTTTACACAGGGCCAAGAGACCCAGTACTTC,CASSFTQGQETQYF,TRBJ2-5,NA,NA,TRBV28
TGTGCCAGCAGTGCATCCGGGACAGAAGAGACCCAGTACTTC,CASSASGTEETQYF,TRBJ2-5,TRBD1,NA,TRBV6-4
TGTGCCAGCTCACCAAGTGCCTTTACTGAAGCTTTCTTT,CASSPSAFTEAFF,TRBJ1-1,NA,once,TRBV18
TGCGCCAGCAGCTTGGGAGCACTGACTAACACTGAAGCTTTCTTT,CASSLGALTNTEAFF,TRBJ1-1,NA,NA,TRBV5-1
TGTGCCAGCAGTAACCAGCGGGGACCCGGGGCCAACGTCCTGACTTTC,CASSNQRGPGANVLTF,TRBJ2-6,TRBD2,NA,TRBV25-1
TGTGCCAGCAGCCTACAGGGGCCGTCGAGTGAAAAACTGTTTTTT,CASSLQGPSSEKLFF,TRBJ1-4,TRBD1,NA,TRBV2
TGTGCCAGAGGGGGGAAGGATTGCGAGCAGTACTTC,CARGGKDCEQYF,TRBJ2-7,NA,NA,TRBV11-2
TGTGCCAGCAGTTACAGCCGCAGTTCTTCCTACGAGCAGTACTTC,CASSYSRSSSYEQYF,TRBJ2-7,NA,NA,TRBV6-5
TGTGCCACCAGCAGAGAAGCCGGTAGCGGGAGGGCCCGCGAGCAGTACTTC,CATSREAGSGRAREQYF,TRBJ2-7,TRBD2,NA,TRBV15
TGTGCCAGCAGCCGCGGACTAGCGGGAGATATTGAGCAGTTCTTC,CASSRGLAGDIEQFF,TRBJ2-1,TRBD2,NA,TRBV7-2
TGTGCCAGCAGCTTAGGGCTAGCTTCCTACAATGAGCAGTTCTTC,CASSLGLASYNEQFF,TRBJ2-1,NA,NA,TRBV5-8
TGCGCCAGCAGCCGCACGGGACGGACCAATGAAAAACTGTTTTTT,CASSRTGRTNEKLFF,TRBJ1-4,NA,NA,TRBV5-1
TGTGCCAGCAGCTCCGGACTAGCTGGAGCCGAGCAGTACTTC,CASSSGLAGAEQYF,TRBJ2-7,TRBD2,NA,TRBV7-2
TGTGCCAGCTCACCACAGAAGAACACTGAAGCTTTCTTT,CASSPQKNTEAFF,TRBJ1-1,NA,NA,TRBV18
TGTGCCAGCAGTTACTGGGAAAACACTGAAGCTTTCTTT,CASSYWENTEAFF,TRBJ1-1,NA,NA,TRBV6-5
TGTGCCAGCAGTTTTGGCGGGAGCGGGCTCAATGAGCAGTTCTTC,CASSFGGSGLNEQFF,TRBJ2-1,TRBD2,NA,TRBV28
TGTGCCAGCCGAGCTTGGGCTGGGACTAGCACAGATACGCAGTATTTT,CASRAWAGTSTDTQYF,TRBJ2-3,NA,NA,TRBV5-8
TGTGCCAGCAGCTTGGAGCGCGGGGAGCTGTTTTTT,CASSLERGELFF,TRBJ2-2,NA,once,TRBV7-8
TGTGCCAGCAGCCAGGCCGGGACTAGCGGGATCACTAGCACAGATACGCAGTATTTT,CASSQAGTSGITSTDTQYF,TRBJ2-3,TRBD2,NA,TRBV4-2
TGTGCCAGCAGTACCCAAGTGAACACTGAAGCTTTCTTT,CASSTQVNTEAFF,TRBJ1-1,NA,NA,TRBV28
TGTGCCAGCAGCTTAGCACCAGCGGGAAAAAATGAGCAGTTCTTC,CASSLAPAGKNEQFF,TRBJ2-1,TRBD2,NA,TRBV7-3
TGCGCCAGCAGTGGAGTCGCCTCGAGTGGCTACACCTTC,CASSGVASSGYTF,TRBJ1-2,NA,NA,TRBV10-1
TGTGCCAGCAGTCTGGACAGGGAGACCAGCGTTCAGCCCCAGCATTTT,CASSLDRETSVQPQHF,TRBJ1-5,TRBD1,NA,TRBV28
TGTGCCAGTAGTATAGCTGGCAGGGGGGGGAGCTCCTACGAGCAGTACTTC,CASSIAGRGGSSYEQYF,TRBJ2-7,NA,NA,TRBV19
TGCGCCAGCAGCTTGGGCGGGACATCCAGAGGTGCGCTGAACACTGAAGCTTTCTTT,CASSLGGTSRGALNTEAFF,TRBJ1-1,NA,once,TRBV5-1
TGTGCCAGCAGCAGACGACAGGGGAGCAATCAGCCCCAGCATTTT,CASSRRQGSNQPQHF,TRBJ1-5,TRBD1,NA,TRBV28
TGTGCCAGCAGCGATAAACCGGGACTAGCGGACGAGCAGTACTTC,CASSDKPGLADEQYF,TRBJ2-7,TRBD2,NA,TRBV9
TGTGCCAGCAGCACCGGAAACACAGATACGCAGTATTTT,CASSTGNTDTQYF,TRBJ2-3,NA,NA,TRBV11-1
TGTGCCAGCAGTTTTGTAGTGAACCAGCCCCAGCATTTT,CASSFVVNQPQHF,TRBJ1-5,NA,NA,TRBV27
TGTGCCAGCAGCTCCTCCAGGGCGGGTACCTACGAGCAGTACTTC,CASSSSRAGTYEQYF,TRBJ2-7,NA,NA,TRBV11-3
TGTGCCAGCACCAGGACGGGAGGGAATGGCTACACCTTC,CASTRTGGNGYTF,TRBJ1-2,NA,NA,TRBV28
TGTGCCAGCGGACAGGGTTCTGGAAACACCATATATTTT,CASGQGSGNTIYF,TRBJ1-3,TRBD1,NA,TRBV9
TGTGCCAGCAGCTCTCGACAAAGGCCGGGAAACACCATATATTTT,CASSSRQRPGNTIYF,TRBJ1-3,NA,NA,TRBV7-3
TGTGCCAGCAGTTTATCAGGGACAGGGGGCCAAGATACGCAGTATTTT,CASSLSGTGGQDTQYF,TRBJ2-3,TRBD1,NA,TRBV28
TGTGCCAGCTCCCCGGCTAGCCGTTACAATGAGCAGTTCTTC,CASSPASRYNEQFF,TRBJ2-1,NA,NA,TRBV18
TGTGCCAGCAGCACTATCGAGCAGTTCTTC,CASSTIEQFF,TRBJ2-1,NA,NA,TRBV11-2
TGTGCCAGCAGCTTAGCACAGGGTAGTGAAAAACTGTTTTTT,CASSLAQGSEKLFF,TRBJ1-4,NA,NA,TRBV7-9
TGTGCCAGCAGTCGGGTTCCTAACTATGGCTACACCTTC,CASSRVPNYGYTF,TRBJ1-2,NA,NA,TRBV28
TGTGCCTGGACAGGGGGCGTGGAGACCCAGTACTTC,CAWTGGVETQYF,TRBJ2-5,TRBD1,NA,TRBV30
TGCAGTGCTAGCGGGGTGTATGAGCAGTTCTTC,CSASGVYEQFF,TRBJ2-1,NA,NA,TRBV20-1
TGTGCCAGTAGTGATCACGGGACGGGAGACTATGGCTACACCTTC,CASSDHGTGDYGYTF,TRBJ1-2,NA,once,TRBV19
TGTGCCAGCTCAGGCGCGGACGAGCAGTACTTC,CASSGADEQYF,TRBJ2-7,NA,NA,TRBV18
TGTGCCAGCTCACGGGGACAGGGTGAGGGATACGAGCAGTACTTC,CASSRGQGEGYEQYF,TRBJ2-7,TRBD1,NA,TRBV18